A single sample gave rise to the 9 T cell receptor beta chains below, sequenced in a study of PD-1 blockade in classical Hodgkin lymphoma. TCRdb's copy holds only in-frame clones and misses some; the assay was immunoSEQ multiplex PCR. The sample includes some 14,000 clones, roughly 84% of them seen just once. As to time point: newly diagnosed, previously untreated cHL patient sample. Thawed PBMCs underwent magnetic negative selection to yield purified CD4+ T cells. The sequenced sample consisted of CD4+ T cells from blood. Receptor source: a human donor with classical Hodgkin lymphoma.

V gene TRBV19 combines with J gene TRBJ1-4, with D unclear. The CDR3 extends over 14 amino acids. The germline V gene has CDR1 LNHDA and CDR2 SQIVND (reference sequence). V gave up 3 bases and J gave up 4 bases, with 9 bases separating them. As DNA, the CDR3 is TGTGCCAGTAGTATGAGTGGTCGTAATGAAAAACTGTTTTTT. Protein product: CASSMSGRNEKLFF.

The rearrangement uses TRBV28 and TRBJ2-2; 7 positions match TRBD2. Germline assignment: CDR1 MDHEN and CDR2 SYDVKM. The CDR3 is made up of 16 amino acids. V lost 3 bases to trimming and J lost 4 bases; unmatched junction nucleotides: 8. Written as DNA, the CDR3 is TGTGCCAGCAGTTTGCGCGGGGGACGGACCACCGGGGAGCTGTTTTTT. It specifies CASSLRGGRTTGELFF.

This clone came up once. Here the CDR3 reads CASSLSRTGKGQPQHF. CDR3 coding DNA: TGTGCCAGCAGTTTATCCCGGACGGGAAAGGGTCAGCCCCAGCATTTT. The genes are TRBV27 and TRBJ1-5; no firm D call. The V end was cut by 0 bases, the J end by 6 bases, with 15 bases between. The CDR3 extends over 16 amino acids. CDR1 is MNHEY and CDR2 is SMNVEV in the germline V gene (reference sequence).

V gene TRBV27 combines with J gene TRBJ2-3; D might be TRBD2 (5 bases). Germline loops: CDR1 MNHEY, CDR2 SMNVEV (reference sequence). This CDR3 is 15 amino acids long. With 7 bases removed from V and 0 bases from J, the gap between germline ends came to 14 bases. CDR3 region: CASKQSRASTDTQYF. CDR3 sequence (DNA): TGTGCCAGCAAGCAGTCGCGGGCTAGCACAGATACGCAGTATTTT.

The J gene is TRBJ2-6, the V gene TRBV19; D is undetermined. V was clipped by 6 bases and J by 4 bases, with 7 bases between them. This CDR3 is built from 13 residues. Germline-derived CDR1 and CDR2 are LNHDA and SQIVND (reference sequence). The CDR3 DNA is TGTGCCAGTAGCCCCTCAGGGGCCAACGTCCTGACTTTC. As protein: CASSPSGANVLTF.

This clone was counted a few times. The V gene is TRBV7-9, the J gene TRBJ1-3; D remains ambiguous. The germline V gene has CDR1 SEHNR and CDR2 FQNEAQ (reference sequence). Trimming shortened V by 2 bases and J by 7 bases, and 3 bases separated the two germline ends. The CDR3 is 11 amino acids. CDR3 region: CASSLRNTIYF. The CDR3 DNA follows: TGTGCCAGCAGCTTAAGGAACACCATATATTTT.

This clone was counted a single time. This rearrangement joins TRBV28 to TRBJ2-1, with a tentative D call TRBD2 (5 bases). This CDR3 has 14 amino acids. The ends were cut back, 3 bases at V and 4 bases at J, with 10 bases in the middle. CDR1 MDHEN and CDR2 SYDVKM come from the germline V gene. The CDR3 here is CASSLGVRYNEQFF. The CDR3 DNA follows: TGTGCCAGCAGTTTGGGAGTTCGGTACAATGAGCAGTTCTTC.

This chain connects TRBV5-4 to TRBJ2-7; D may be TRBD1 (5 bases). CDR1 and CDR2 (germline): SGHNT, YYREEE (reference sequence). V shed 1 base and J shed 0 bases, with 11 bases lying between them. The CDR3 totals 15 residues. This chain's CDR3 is CASSLTGRSSYEQYF. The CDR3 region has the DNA TGTGCCAGCAGCTTGACAGGCCGTAGCTCCTACGAGCAGTACTTC.

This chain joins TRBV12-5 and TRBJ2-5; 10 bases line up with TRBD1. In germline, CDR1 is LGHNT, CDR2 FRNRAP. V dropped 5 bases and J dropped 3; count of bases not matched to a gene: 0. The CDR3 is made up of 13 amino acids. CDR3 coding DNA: TGTGCTAGTGGTGGGACAGGGGAAGAGACCCAGTACTTC. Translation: CASGGTGEETQYF. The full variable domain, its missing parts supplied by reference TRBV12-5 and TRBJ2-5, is DARVTQTPRHKVTEMGQEVTMRCQPILGHNTVFWYRQTMMQGLELLAYFRNRAPLDDSGMPKDRFSAEMPDATLATLKIQPSEPRDSAVYFCASGGTGEETQYFGPGTRLLVL.